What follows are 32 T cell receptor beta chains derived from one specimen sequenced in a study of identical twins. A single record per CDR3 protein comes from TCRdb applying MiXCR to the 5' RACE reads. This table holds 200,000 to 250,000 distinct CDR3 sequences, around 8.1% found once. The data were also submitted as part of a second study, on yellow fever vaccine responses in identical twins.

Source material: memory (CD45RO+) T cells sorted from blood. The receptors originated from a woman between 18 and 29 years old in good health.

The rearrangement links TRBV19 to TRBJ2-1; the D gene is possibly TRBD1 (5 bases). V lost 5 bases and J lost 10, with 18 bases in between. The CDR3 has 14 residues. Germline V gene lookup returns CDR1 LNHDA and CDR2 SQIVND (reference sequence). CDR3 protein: CASSSSSFAGEQFF. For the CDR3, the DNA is TGTGCCAGTAGTTCAAGCTCGTTTGCAGGGGAGCAGTTCTTC.

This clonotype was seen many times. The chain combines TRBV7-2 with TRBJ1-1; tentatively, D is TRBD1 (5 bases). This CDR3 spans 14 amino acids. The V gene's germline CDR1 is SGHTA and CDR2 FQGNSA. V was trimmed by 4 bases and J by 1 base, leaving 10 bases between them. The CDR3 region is CASSWGRSNTEAFF. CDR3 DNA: TGTGCCAGCAGCTGGGGACGGTCGAACACTGAAGCTTTCTTT.

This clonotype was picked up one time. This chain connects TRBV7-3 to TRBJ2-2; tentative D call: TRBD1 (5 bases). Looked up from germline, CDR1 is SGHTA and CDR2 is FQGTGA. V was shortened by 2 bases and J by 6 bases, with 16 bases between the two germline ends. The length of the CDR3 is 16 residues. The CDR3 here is CASSLSRALTSGELFF. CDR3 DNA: TGTGCCAGCAGCTTATCCAGGGCCTTAACGTCCGGGGAGCTGTTTTTT.

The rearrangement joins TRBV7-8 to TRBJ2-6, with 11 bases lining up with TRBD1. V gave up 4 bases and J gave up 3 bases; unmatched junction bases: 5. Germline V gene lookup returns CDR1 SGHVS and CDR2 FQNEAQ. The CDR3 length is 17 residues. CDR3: CASSSGQGAYGANVLTF. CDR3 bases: TGTGCCAGCAGCTCAGGACAGGGGGCCTATGGGGCCAACGTCCTGACTTTC. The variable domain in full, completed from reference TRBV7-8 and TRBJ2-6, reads GAGVSQSPRYKVAKRGQDVALRCDPISGHVSLFWYQQALGQGPEFLTYFQNEAQLDKSGLPSDRFFAERPEGSVSTLKIQRTQQEDSAVYLCASSSGQGAYGANVLTFGAGSRLTVL.

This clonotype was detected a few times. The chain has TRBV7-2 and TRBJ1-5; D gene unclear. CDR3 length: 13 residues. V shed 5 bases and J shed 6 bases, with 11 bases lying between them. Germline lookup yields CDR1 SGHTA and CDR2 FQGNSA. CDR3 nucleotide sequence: TGTGCCAGCAGCCCCCGGGTGGGTCAGCCCCAGCATTTT. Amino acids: CASSPRVGQPQHF.

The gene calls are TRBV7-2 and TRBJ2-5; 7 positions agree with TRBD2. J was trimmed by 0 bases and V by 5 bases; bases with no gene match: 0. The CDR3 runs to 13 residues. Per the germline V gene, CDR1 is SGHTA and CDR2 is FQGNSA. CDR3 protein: CASSRGDQETQYF. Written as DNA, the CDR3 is TGTGCCAGCAGCCGGGGGGACCAAGAGACCCAGTACTTC.

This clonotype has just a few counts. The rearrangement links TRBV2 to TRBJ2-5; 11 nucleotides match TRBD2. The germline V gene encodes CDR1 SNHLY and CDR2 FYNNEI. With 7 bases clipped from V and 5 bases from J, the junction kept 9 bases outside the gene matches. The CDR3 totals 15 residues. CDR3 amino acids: CASTHSGGDRETQYF. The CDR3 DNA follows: TGTGCCAGCACCCATAGCGGGGGGGATCGGGAGACCCAGTACTTC.

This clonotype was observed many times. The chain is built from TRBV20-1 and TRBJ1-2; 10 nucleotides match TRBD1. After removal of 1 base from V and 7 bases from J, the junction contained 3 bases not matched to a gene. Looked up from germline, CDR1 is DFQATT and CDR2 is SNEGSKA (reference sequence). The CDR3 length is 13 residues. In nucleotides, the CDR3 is TGCAGTGCTAGAGTAGGGACAGGGGCTGGCTACACCTTC. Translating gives CSARVGTGAGYTF.

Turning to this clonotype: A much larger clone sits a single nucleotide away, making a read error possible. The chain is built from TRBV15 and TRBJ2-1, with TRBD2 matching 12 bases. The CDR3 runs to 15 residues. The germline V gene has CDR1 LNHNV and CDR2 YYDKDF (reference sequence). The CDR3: CATSELAGGYNEQLF. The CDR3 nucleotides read TGTGCCACCAGTGAGCTAGCGGGGGGGTATAATGAGCAGCTCTTC.

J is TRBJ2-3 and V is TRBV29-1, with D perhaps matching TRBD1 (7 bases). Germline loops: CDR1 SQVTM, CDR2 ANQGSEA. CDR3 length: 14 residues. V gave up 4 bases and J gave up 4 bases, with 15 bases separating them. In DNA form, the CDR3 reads TGCAGCGTTGTTCCCAGGGGGGCCCCAGATACGCAGTATTTT. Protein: CSVVPRGAPDTQYF.

The CDR3 spells CSASDSSDYNEQFF. CDR3 DNA: TGCAGTGCCAGCGACAGTTCGGACTACAATGAGCAGTTCTTC. The genes are TRBV20-1 and TRBJ2-1; maybe TRBD1 (5 bases). The ends were cut back, 6 bases at V and 3 bases at J, with 15 bases in the middle. Germline V gene lookup returns CDR1 DFQATT and CDR2 SNEGSKA (reference sequence). There are 14 residues in the CDR3.

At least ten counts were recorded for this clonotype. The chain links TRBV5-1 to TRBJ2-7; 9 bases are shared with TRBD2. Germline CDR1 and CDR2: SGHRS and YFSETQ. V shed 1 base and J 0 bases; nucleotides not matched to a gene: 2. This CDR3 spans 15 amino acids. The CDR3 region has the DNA TGCGCCAGCAGCTTGCTAGCGGGAATCTCCTACGAGCAGTACTTC. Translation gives CASSLLAGISYEQYF.

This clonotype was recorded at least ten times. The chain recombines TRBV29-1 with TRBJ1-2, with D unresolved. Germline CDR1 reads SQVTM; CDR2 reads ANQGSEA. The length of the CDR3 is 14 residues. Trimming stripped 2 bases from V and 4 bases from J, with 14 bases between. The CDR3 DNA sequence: TGCAGCGTTGAAAAAGGCGTCGCGGGCTATGGCTACACCTTC. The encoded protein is CSVEKGVAGYGYTF.

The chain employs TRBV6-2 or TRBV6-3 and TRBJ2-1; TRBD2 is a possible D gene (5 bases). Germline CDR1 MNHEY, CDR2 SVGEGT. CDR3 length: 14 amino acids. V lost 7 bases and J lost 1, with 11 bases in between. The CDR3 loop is CASTRQRSYNEQFF. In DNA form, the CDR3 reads TGTGCCAGCACCCGCCAGCGGTCCTACAATGAGCAGTTCTTC.

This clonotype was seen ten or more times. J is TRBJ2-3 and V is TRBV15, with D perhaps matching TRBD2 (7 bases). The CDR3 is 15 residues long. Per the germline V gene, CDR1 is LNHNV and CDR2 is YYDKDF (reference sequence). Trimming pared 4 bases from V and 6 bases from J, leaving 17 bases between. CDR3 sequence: CATSIRGGAADTQYF. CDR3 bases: TGTGCCACCAGCATAAGAGGGGGGGCAGCGGATACGCAGTATTTT.

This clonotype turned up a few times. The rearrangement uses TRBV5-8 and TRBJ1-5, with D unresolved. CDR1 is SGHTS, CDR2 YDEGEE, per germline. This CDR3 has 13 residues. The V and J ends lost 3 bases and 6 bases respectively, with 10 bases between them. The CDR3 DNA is TGTGCCAGCAGCTGGTCGATGAGTCAGCCCCAGCATTTT. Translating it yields CASSWSMSQPQHF.

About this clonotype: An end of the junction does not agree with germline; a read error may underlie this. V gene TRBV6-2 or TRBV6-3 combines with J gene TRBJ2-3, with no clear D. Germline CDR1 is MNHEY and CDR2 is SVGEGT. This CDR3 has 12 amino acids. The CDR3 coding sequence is TGTGCCAGCCCCAGAAGCACAGTTACGCAGTATTTT. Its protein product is CASPRSTVTQYF.

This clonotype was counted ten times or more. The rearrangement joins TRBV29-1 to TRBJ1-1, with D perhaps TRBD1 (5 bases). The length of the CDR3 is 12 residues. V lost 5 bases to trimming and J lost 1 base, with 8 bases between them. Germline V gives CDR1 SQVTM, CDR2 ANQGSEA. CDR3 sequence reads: CSVFDRNTEAFF. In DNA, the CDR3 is TGCAGCGTTTTCGACAGGAACACTGAAGCTTTCTTT.

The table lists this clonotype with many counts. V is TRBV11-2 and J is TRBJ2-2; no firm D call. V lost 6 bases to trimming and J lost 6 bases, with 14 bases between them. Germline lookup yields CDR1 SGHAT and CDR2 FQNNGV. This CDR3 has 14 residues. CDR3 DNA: TGTGCCAGCAGGGCCAGAGATAGGGCCGGGGAGCTGTTTTTT. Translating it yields CASRARDRAGELFF.

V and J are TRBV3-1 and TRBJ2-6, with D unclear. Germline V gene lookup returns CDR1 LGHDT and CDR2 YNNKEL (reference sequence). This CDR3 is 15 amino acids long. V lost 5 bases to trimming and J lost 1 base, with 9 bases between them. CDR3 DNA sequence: TGTGCCAGCAGCAACTTAGTGTCTGGGGCCAACGTCCTGACTTTC. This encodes CASSNLVSGANVLTF.

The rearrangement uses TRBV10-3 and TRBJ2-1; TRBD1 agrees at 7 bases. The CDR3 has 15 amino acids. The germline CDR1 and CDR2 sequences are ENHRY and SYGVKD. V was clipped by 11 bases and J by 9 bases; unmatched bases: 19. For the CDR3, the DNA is TGTGCCTCGAGTCACAGGGGACCCGGGGAGAGTGAGCAGTTCTTC. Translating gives CASSHRGPGESEQFF.

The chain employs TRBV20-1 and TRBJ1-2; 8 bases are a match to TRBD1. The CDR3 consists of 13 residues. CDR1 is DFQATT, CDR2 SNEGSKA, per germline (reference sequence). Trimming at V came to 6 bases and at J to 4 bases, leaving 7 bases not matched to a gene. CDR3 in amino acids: CSATDRGLYGYTF. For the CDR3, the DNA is TGCAGTGCAACAGACAGGGGACTCTATGGCTACACCTTC.

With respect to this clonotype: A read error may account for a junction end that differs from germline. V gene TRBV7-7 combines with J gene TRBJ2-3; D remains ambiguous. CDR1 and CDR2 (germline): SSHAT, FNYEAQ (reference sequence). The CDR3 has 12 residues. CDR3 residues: CASSTRGGMQYF. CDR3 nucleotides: TGTGCTAGCAGCACAAGAGGTGGAATGCAGTATTTT.

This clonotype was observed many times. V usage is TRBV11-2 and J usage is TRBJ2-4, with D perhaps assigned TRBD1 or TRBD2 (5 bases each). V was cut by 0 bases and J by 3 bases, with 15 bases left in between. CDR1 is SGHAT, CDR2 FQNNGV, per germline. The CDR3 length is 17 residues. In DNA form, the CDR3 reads TGTGCCAGCAGCTTAGATCTGGTCGGGACCTTCAAAAACATTCAGTACTTC. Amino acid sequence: CASSLDLVGTFKNIQYF.

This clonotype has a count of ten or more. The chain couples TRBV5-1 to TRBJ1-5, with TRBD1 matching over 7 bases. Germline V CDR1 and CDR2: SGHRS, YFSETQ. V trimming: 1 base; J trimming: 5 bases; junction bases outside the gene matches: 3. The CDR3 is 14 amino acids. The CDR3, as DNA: TGCGCCAGCAGCTTGTTAGGGGGCGATCAGCCCCAGCATTTT. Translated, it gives CASSLLGGDQPQHF.

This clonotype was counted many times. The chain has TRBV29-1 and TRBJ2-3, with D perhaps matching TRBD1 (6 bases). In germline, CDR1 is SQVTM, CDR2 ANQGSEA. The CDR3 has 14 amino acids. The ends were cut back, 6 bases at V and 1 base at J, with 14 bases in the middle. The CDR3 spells CSVTGHRGTDTQYF. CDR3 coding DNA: TGCAGCGTGACGGGACACAGGGGCACAGATACGCAGTATTTT.

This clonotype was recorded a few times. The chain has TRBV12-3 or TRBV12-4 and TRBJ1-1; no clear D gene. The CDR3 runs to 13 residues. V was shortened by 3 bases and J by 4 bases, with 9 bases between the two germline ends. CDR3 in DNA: TGTGCCAGCAGTTTGGACCTGAGCACTGAAGCTTTCTTT. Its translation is CASSLDLSTEAFF.

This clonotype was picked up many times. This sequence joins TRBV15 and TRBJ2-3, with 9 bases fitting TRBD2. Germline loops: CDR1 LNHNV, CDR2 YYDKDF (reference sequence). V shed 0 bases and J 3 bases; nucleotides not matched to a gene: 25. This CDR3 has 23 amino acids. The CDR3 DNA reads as TGTGCCACCAGCAGAGATCGCTTTACGGGAGTAGCGGGAGCCCCGGAGGTAACAGATACGCAGTATTTT. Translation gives CATSRDRFTGVAGAPEVTDTQYF.

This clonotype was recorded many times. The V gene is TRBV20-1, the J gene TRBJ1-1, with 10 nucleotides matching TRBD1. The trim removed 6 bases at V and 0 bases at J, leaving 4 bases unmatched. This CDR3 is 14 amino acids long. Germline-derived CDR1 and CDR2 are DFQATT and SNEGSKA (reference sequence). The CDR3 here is CSARTGGMNTEAFF. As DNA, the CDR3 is TGCAGTGCCAGGACAGGGGGGATGAACACTGAAGCTTTCTTT.

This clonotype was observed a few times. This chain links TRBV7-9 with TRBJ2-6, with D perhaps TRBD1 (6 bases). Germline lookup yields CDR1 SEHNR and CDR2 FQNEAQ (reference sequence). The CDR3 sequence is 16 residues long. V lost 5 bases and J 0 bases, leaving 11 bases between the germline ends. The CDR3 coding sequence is TGTGCCAGCAGCCACGGACAGCACTCTGGGGCCAACGTCCTGACTTTC. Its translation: CASSHGQHSGANVLTF.

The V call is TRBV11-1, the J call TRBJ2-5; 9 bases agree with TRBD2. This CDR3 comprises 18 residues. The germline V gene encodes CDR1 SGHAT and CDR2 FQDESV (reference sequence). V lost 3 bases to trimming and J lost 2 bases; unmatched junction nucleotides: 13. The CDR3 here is CASSFLREGRVLQETQYF. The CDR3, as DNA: TGTGCCAGCAGCTTCCTGCGGGAGGGAAGGGTTCTTCAAGAGACCCAGTACTTC. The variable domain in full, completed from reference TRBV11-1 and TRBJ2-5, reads EAEVAQSPRYKITEKSQAVAFWCDPISGHATLYWYRQILGQGPELLVQFQDESVVDDSQLPKDRFSAERLKGVDSTLKIQPAELGDSAMYLCASSFLREGRVLQETQYFGPGTRLLVL.

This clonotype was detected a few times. The CDR3 DNA reads TGCGCCAGCACCTGGGGGGGGAACACTGAAGCTTTCTTT. This translates into CASTWGGNTEAFF. This chain connects TRBV5-1 to TRBJ1-1; D may be TRBD1 (5 bases). Germline-derived CDR1 and CDR2 are SGHRS and YFSETQ. The ends were cut back, 6 bases at V and 1 base at J, with 10 bases in the middle. This CDR3 has 13 amino acids.